This T cell receptor (beta chain) derives from a study of shared clonotypes between healthy human individuals. There are many counts of this clone. Sequencing was performed with immunoSEQ multiplex PCR; in TCRdb, only in-frame clones are kept and a portion is missing. The sample holds approximately 320,000 clones; roughly 70% are singletons and the top ten take about 9.3%. Sequences were obtained from memory CD4+ T cells sorted from blood. Indicated subset: CD45RA-negative fraction. This TCR derives from a man aged 30-40 years in good health.

Here the CDR3 DNA reads TGTGCCAGCAGCTTGGGGTTGCCCCTGTCCCCAGATACGCAGTATTTT. Its protein is CASSLGLPLSPDTQYF. The chain uses TRBV5-4 and TRBJ2-3; the D is unclear. This CDR3 has 16 amino acids. Trimming removed 0 bases from V and 4 bases from J, with 15 bases in between. Germline V gene lookup returns CDR1 SGHNT and CDR2 YYREEE (reference sequence).